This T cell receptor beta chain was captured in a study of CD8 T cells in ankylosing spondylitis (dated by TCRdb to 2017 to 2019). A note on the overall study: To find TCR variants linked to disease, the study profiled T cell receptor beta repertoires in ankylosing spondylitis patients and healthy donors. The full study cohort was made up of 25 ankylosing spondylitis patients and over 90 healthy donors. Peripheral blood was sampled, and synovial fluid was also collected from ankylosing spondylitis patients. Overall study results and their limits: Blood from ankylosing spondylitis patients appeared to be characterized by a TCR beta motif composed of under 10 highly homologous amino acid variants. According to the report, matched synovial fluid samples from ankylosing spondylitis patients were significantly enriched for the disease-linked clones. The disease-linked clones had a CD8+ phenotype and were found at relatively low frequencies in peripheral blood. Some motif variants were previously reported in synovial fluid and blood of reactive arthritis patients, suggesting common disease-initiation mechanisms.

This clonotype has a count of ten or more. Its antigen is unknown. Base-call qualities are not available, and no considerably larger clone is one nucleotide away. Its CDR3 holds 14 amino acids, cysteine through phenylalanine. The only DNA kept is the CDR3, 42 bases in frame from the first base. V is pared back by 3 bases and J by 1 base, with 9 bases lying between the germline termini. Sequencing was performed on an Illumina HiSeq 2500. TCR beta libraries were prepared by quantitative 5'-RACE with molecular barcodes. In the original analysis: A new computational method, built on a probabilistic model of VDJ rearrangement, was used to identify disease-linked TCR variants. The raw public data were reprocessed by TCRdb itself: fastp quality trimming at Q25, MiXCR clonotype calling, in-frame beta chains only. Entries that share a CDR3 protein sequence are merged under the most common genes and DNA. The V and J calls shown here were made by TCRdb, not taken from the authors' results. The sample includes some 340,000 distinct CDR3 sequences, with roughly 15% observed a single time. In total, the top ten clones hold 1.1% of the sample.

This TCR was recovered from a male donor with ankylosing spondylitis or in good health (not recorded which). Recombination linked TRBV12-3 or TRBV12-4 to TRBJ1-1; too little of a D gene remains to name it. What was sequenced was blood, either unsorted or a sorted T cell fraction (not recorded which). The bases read TGTGCCAGCAGTTTCGTTTCCGGGAACACTGAAGCTTTCTTT. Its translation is CASSFVSGNTEAFF.